This T cell receptor beta chain was recorded in a study of a mutant IDH1 vaccine in newly diagnosed glioma (dated by TCRdb to the early 2020s). With regard to the full study: Vaccination was initiated 4-6 weeks after radiotherapy alone, or concurrently with temozolomide cycles in the chemotherapy-containing groups. Before enrollment, most patients had been given radiochemotherapy with temozolomide as standard therapy, while the rest had received either radiotherapy alone or temozolomide alone. Peripheral blood samples were drawn at six visits, namely V03 (baseline), V05, V07, V10, V12 and V13. Of the approximately 29 treated patients, around 62% were male and around 38% were female, and a mean age of roughly 37 years was recorded. For exploratory analyses, longitudinal TCRB deep sequencing was carried out in around 24 treated patients wherever samples were available. The week-35 safety follow-up took place at visit V12, and the week-47 end of study took place at visit V13. Paper-wide results and their limitations: Immune responses induced by the vaccine were seen in around 93% of patients across multiple MHC alleles. Changes in the top peripheral T cell clonotypes picked up by TCRB sequencing did not appear to be linked to pseudoprogression. Selection of PBMC samples for TCRB deep sequencing was based on availability. The authors stated that sample limitations prevented analyses of patient blood samples from being reproduced.

CDR1 and CDR2 were assigned from the germline V gene (reference sequence) as GTSNPN and SVGIG. The CDR3, cysteine through phenylalanine, is 14 amino acids long. The entry retains the CDR3 DNA only, 42 bases that are in frame from base 1. The time point label of this sample denotes: week 35, safety follow-up. Every vaccine dose consisted of 300 ug of a 20-mer mutant IDH1 peptide in Montanide, administered subcutaneously together with topical imiquimod. Across visits V03 through V10, patients got a total of eight vaccinations, given in weeks 1, 3, 5, 7, 11, 15, 19 and 23. Newly diagnosed WHO grade 3 or 4 IDH1-mutant astrocytomas showing loss of nuclear ATRX were present in the donors. The samples were drawn from NOA16, a multicentre, single-arm, open-label phase I trial in Germany that tested a mutant IDH1 peptide vaccine in humans for the first time. The DNeasy Blood and Tissue Kit was used to extract genomic DNA from EDTA blood for TCRB sequencing.

In regard to this clone: It has no known antigen specificity. Base qualities are not at hand, and no much larger clone is one base apart.

Library construction relied on the immunoSEQ multiplex PCR assay. Following the manufacturer's protocol, the hsTCRB Kit was used to amplify rearranged TCR beta chain sequences. An Illumina MiSeq was used to sequence the TCRB libraries. Turning to the authors' computational methods: The kit vendor's proprietary platform handled demultiplexing, trimming and gene mapping. Held by TCRdb, this immuneACCESS table contains in-frame sequences only and omits some clones. Under half of the omission traces to an unresolved V gene where checked; the cause of the rest is unknown. That table gives V, J and clone size, and the DNA gave D and trimming. This sample has 60,000 to 65,000 clones in its table, and roughly 76% of those were observed once. Together, the top ten hold around 5% of the sample.

The rearrangement joined TRBV30 to TRBJ1-3; the D gene identity is not certain. The sample consisted of PBMCs, taken from a glioma patient whose treatment included an IDH1 peptide vaccine. The receptor was isolated from a man aged 40-49 years with glioma. CDR3 sequence: CGLEKTRSGNTIYF. Here is the DNA: TGTGGCCTGGAAAAGACCCGGTCTGGAAACACCATATATTTT.